Sequencing of this T cell receptor (beta chain) was carried out in a study of blood T cell repertoires in COVID-19. This clone was observed a single time. V lost 3 bases to trimming and J lost 5 bases, with 10 bases between them. This CDR3 has 13 residues. Germline CDR1 is SGHTA and CDR2 is FQGNSA. Data came from immunoSEQ multiplex PCR; TCRdb stores just in-frame clones and leaves some out. Of 300,000 to 400,000 clones listed, around 87% are singletons. The specimen sequenced was peripheral blood. The chain joins TRBV7-2 to TRBJ1-1, with no clear D. The sequence came from a woman aged 55-69 years with COVID-19, enrolled during active disease. The CDR3 is CASSLSTPTEAFF. The CDR3 DNA reads as TGTGCCAGCAGCTTGTCTACGCCTACTGAAGCTTTCTTT.